The rows below give T cell receptor beta chains drawn from one sample of a study of cytomegalovirus exposure and HLA in healthy donors. Only in-frame clones appear in the TCRdb table, and some are missing; sequencing was by immunoSEQ multiplex PCR. The repertoire holds about 88,000 clones, with approximately 84% as singletons. Sequencing was done on a sample of PBMCs. These receptors all come from a woman aged 18-35 years in good health and CMV-seropositive. The CDR3 runs from the conserved cysteine through the conserved F or W. The D gene is left open where the match is weak. Clone size, where shown, is once, few, many, or a class for clones that have expanded.

v_call	d_call	j_call	clone_size	cdr3_nt	cdr3_aa
TRBV6-6	NA	TRBJ1-5	NA	TGTGCCAGCTTGAGCGACAATCAGCCCCAGCATTTT	CASLSDNQPQHF
TRBV5-1	TRBD1	TRBJ2-7	NA	TGCGCCAGCAGCTCCCGGGACAGGGAAGGCGAGCAGTACTTC	CASSSRDREGEQYF
TRBV30	NA	TRBJ1-2	NA	TGTGCCTGGAGGTTTCGCGACATCTACTATGGCTACACCTTC	CAWRFRDIYYGYTF
TRBV28	NA	TRBJ2-5	once	TGTGCCAGCAGTTTTCTAGAGACCCAGTACTTC	CASSFLETQYF
TRBV5-1	NA	TRBJ2-1	once	TGCGCCAGCAGCTGGGGTCGGGGGGCCGACTACAATGAGCAGTTCTTC	CASSWGRGADYNEQFF
TRBV27	NA	TRBJ1-5	NA	TGTGCCAGCAGTCTTCTAGCGAGTGGAGGGGGCAATCAGCCCCAGCATTTT	CASSLLASGGGNQPQHF
TRBV30	TRBD2	TRBJ2-5	NA	TGTGCCTGGAGACTAGCGGGGGGGCGGGAGACCCAGTACTTC	CAWRLAGGRETQYF
TRBV7-6	NA	TRBJ2-5	NA	TGTGCCAGCAGCACCTATCACAGGGCCCCACAAGAGACCCAGTACTTC	CASSTYHRAPQETQYF
TRBV28	NA	TRBJ1-3	NA	TGTGCCAGCAGTTTAGACACAGATATTCGTTCTGGAAACACCATATATTTT	CASSLDTDIRSGNTIYF
TRBV2	NA	TRBJ1-1	NA	TGTGCCAGCAGTGACGAGGTGAACACTGAAGCTTTCTTT	CASSDEVNTEAFF
TRBV6-1	NA	TRBJ2-5	NA	TGTGCCAGCAGTGAAGGGACAGCGCGGAGGGAGACCCAGTACTTC	CASSEGTARRETQYF
TRBV6-1	TRBD1	TRBJ1-3	NA	TGTGCCAGCAGTGAAGCGATGGGACAGGGCTACACCATATATTTT	CASSEAMGQGYTIYF
TRBV4-2	NA	TRBJ2-5	NA	TGTGCCAGCAGCCAGGGGGACACGGAGACCCAGTACTTC	CASSQGDTETQYF
TRBV4-1	NA	TRBJ2-6	NA	TGCGCCAGCAGCCCTGGCAGGGCCTTTTCTGGGGCCAACGTCCTGACTTTC	CASSPGRAFSGANVLTF
TRBV5-1	TRBD1	TRBJ1-4	NA	TGCGCCAGCAGCTTGGCAGGGGGAGATGAAAAACTGTTTTTT	CASSLAGGDEKLFF
TRBV19	NA	TRBJ1-1	NA	TGTGCCAGCGGGCCAATCTCAGGGGAAACTGAAGCTTTCTTT	CASGPISGETEAFF
TRBV11-2	NA	TRBJ1-4	NA	TGTGCCAGCAGCTTAGAGACGGAGTGGCTCCGACTACACGAAAAACTGTTTTTT	CASSLETEWLRLHEKLFF
TRBV19	TRBD1	TRBJ2-7	NA	TGTGCCAGTAGCCCTGGGACAGTGTGGGCCGAGCAGTACTTC	CASSPGTVWAEQYF
TRBV7-9	NA	TRBJ1-5	NA	TGTGCCAGCAGCCGGGAGGGGTTAGGTCAGCCCCAGCATTTT	CASSREGLGQPQHF
TRBV5-5	TRBD2	TRBJ2-7	NA	TGTGCCAGCAGCTTGAGTTTAGGGCGGGGGTTCTACGAGCAGTACTTC	CASSLSLGRGFYEQYF
TRBV11-2	NA	TRBJ2-7	NA	TGTGCCAGCAGCCAAAGAGTGGTCTGGTTTATCGAGCAGTACTTC	CASSQRVVWFIEQYF
TRBV10-1	NA	TRBJ2-3	few	TGCGCCAGCTCCAGAGCAGGGCGGGGAGTTGCAGATACGCAGTATTTT	CASSRAGRGVADTQYF
TRBV30	TRBD1	TRBJ2-7	NA	TGTGCCTGGATTAGGACAGGGTCGGGAGAGCAGTACTTC	CAWIRTGSGEQYF
TRBV4-1	TRBD1	TRBJ2-7	NA	TGCGCCAGCAGCGGACAGGGTTCCCACGAGCAGTACTTC	CASSGQGSHEQYF
TRBV7-9	TRBD1	TRBJ2-5	NA	TGTGCCAGCTCGGAGACAGGGGGCGGCGGGACCCAGTACTTC	CASSETGGGGTQYF
TRBV5-3	TRBD2	TRBJ2-3	NA	TGTGTAGCGGGGGGTACAGATACGCAGTATTTT	CVAGGTDTQYF
TRBV7-9	NA	TRBJ1-2	NA	TGTGCCAGCAGCTTAGGACAGGCAGGCTACACCTTC	CASSLGQAGYTF
TRBV9	TRBD2	TRBJ2-5	NA	TGTGCCAGCAGCCTACTAGCGGGGATCCAAGAGACCCAGTACTTC	CASSLLAGIQETQYF
TRBV15	TRBD1	TRBJ1-2	NA	TGTGCCACCAGCAACAGGGACAGCTATGGCTACACCTTC	CATSNRDSYGYTF
TRBV15	TRBD1	TRBJ2-7	NA	TGTGCCACCAGCAGAGATCGTGGACAGGGGGATCAAGAGCAGTACTTC	CATSRDRGQGDQEQYF
TRBV23-1	TRBD1	TRBJ2-3	NA	TGCGCCAGCAAGGCAGGGGGAACAGATACGCAGTATTTT	CASKAGGTDTQYF
TRBV11-2	NA	TRBJ1-2	few	TGTGCCAGCAGCTTATCTCCTTCTAACTATGGCTACACCTTC	CASSLSPSNYGYTF